This TCR beta chain was recorded in a study of radiation and T cells in renal cell carcinoma. Points from the study as a whole: In blood, top tumor clones expanded by 2 weeks, shrinking by 4. Pretreatment tumor biopsies were lacking, so baseline clonotypes are unknown.

About this clone: Its antigen is undetermined.

The table came from immunoSEQ multiplex PCR; TCRdb's copy has only in-frame clones and leaves some out. Among approximately 90,000 clones, about 88% were seen once, and the ten largest hold approximately 7.9%. Trimming took 4 bases from V and 1 from J, leaving 4 bases between them. The CDR3 length is 13 residues. Looked up from germline, CDR1 is MDHEN and CDR2 is SYDVKM. The time point denotes: baseline pretreatment blood. Treatment meaning: 15 Gy SBRT to primary tumor, nephrectomy 4 weeks later. Blood was sampled at baseline, 2 weeks and 4 weeks after SBRT. The patient's renal cell carcinoma had clear cell pathology.

This TCR was recovered from a man aged 45 to 65 with renal cell carcinoma. This chain uses TRBV28 with TRBJ2-2; no firm D call. The sample was blood, taken from a patient whose treatment included radiotherapy and nephrectomy. The CDR3 sequence is CASSSVNTGELFF. In DNA, the CDR3 is TGTGCCAGCAGTTCCGTGAACACCGGGGAGCTGTTTTTT.